This is a list of T cell receptor beta chains from one sample in a study of blood T cell repertoires in COVID-19. The assay was immunoSEQ multiplex PCR, and TCRdb's table has in-frame clones only and misses some. The sample lists about 61,000 clones, approximately 87% occurring once. The sequenced sample was peripheral blood. Receptor source: a man in his 60s with acute or convalescent COVID-19. CDR3s include the opening cysteine and the closing phenylalanine or tryptophan. A D gene is named only where the DNA matches it firmly. The size field is filled for only some rows; it gives once, few, many or a size class.

CDR3 length	clone size	V gene	J gene	D gene	CDR3 DNA	CDR3 protein
15	-	TRBV7-2	TRBJ1-6	-	TGTGCCAGCAGCTTAGCGTTGGGCTGGGATTCACCCCTCCACTTT	CASSLALGWDSPLHF
14	-	TRBV19	TRBJ2-1	-	TGTGCCAGTAGTCCAGCTACAGGGCACTATGAGCAGTTCTTC	CASSPATGHYEQFF
12	-	TRBV3-1/TRBV3-2	TRBJ1-1	-	TGTGCCAGCAGCCAAGATCCGGACAGAGTGAGATTT	CASSQDPDRVRF
16	-	TRBV3-1/TRBV3-2	TRBJ1-6	-	TGTGCCAGCAGCCTGCGACACTCCTCCTATAATTCACCCCTCCACTTT	CASSLRHSSYNSPLHF
16	once	TRBV5-1	TRBJ1-5	TRBD1	TGCGCCAGCAGCTTGGAACCCGGGACAGGGTTTCAGCCCCAGCATTTT	CASSLEPGTGFQPQHF
13	-	TRBV30	TRBJ1-4	TRBD1	TGTGCCTGGAGCGACAGGGGGGTTGAAAAACTGTTTTTT	CAWSDRGVEKLFF
15	-	TRBV19	TRBJ2-2	-	TGTGCCAGTAGTATAGACAGGGCGCACACCGGGGAGCTGTTTTTT	CASSIDRAHTGELFF
16	-	TRBV11-2	TRBJ2-3	-	TGTGCCAGCAGCTTACAATTACAGGACCGGTCAGATACGCAGTATTTT	CASSLQLQDRSDTQYF
15	-	TRBV9	TRBJ2-2	-	TGTGCCAGCACCGTAGCAGGGGCCAACACCGGGGAGCTGTTTTTT	CASTVAGANTGELFF
16	-	TRBV19	TRBJ2-1	-	TGTGCCAGTAGTCCCACACGCCAGGGCTCCTACAATGAGCAGTTCTTC	CASSPTRQGSYNEQFF
12	-	TRBV12-3/TRBV12-4	TRBJ1-1	-	TGTGCCAGCAGTCAAGGGAGGACTGAAGCTTTCTTT	CASSQGRTEAFF
15	-	TRBV2	TRBJ2-1	-	TGTGCCAGCAGTGGGCTAGACAGTGCCTACAATGAGCAGTTCTTC	CASSGLDSAYNEQFF
19	-	TRBV5-1	TRBJ2-1	TRBD2	TGCGCCAGCAGCCTAACCTTGGGGAGCGGGGGGGTCTCCTACAATGAGCAGTTCTTC	CASSLTLGSGGVSYNEQFF
17	-	TRBV9	TRBJ2-3	TRBD1	TGTGCCAGCAGCGGACAGGGGACCCTCCTCCGCACAGATACGCAGTATTTT	CASSGQGTLLRTDTQYF
15	-	TRBV7-8	TRBJ1-5	-	TGTGCCAGCAGCTTAGCTAACAGGGTGGACCAGCCCCAGCATTTT	CASSLANRVDQPQHF